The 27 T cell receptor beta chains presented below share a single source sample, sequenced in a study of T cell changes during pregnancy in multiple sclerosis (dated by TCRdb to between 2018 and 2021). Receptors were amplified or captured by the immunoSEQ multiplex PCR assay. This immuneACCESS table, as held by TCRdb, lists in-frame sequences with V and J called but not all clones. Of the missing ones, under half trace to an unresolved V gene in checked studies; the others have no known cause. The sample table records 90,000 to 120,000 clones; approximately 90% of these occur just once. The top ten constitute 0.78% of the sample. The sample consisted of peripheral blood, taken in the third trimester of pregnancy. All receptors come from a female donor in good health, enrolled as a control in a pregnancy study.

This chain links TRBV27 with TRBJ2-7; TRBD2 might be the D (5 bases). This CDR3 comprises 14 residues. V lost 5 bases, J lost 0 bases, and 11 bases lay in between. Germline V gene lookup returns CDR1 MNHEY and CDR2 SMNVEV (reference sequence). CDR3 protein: CASSSSGSSYEQYF. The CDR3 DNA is TGTGCCAGCAGTAGTTCGGGAAGCTCCTACGAGCAGTACTTC.

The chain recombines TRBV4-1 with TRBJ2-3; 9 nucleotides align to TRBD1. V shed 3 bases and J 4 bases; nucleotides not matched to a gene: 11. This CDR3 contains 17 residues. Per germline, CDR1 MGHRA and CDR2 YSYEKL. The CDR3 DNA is TGCGCCAGCAGCCACATCCCGGGACAGGGAAACGCAGATACGCAGTATTTT. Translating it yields CASSHIPGQGNADTQYF.

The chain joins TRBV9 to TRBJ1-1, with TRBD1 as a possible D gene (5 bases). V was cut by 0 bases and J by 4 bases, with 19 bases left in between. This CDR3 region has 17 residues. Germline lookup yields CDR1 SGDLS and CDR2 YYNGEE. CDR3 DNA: TGTGCCAGCAGCGTAGTCACGTGGGGCGAGACGGCCACTGAAGCTTTCTTT. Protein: CASSVVTWGETATEAFF.

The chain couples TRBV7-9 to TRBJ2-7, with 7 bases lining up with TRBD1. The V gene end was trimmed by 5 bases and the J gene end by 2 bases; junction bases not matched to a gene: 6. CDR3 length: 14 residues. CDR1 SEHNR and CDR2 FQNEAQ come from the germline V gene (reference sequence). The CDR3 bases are TGTGCCAGCAGCCCTCGGGACAGAACCTACGAGCAGTACTTC. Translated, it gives CASSPRDRTYEQYF.

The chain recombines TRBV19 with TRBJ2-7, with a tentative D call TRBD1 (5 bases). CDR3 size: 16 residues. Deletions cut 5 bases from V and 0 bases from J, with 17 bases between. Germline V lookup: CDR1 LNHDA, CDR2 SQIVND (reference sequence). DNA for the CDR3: TGTGCCAGTAGTGCTCAGGGCCAGTTGAACTCCTACGAGCAGTACTTC. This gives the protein CASSAQGQLNSYEQYF.

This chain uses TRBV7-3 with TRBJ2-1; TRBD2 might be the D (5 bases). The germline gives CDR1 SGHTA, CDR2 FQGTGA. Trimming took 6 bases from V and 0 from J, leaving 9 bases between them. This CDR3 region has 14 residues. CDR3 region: CASSSGSSYNEQFF. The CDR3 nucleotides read TGTGCCAGCAGTTCGGGGAGCTCCTACAATGAGCAGTTCTTC. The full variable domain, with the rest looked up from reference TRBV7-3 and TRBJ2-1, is GAGVSQTPSNKVTEKGKYVELRCDPISGHTALYWYRQSLGQGPEFLIYFQGTGAADDSGLPNDRFFAVRPEGSVSTLKIQRTERGDSAVYLCASSSGSSYNEQFFGPGTRLTVL.

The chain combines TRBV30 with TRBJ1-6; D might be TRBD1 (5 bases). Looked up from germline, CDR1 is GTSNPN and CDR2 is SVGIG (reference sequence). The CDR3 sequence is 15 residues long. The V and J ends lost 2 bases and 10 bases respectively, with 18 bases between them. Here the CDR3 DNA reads TGTGCCTGGAGTTTCACGTCGGGACTACGATCACCCCTCCACTTT. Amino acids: CAWSFTSGLRSPLHF.

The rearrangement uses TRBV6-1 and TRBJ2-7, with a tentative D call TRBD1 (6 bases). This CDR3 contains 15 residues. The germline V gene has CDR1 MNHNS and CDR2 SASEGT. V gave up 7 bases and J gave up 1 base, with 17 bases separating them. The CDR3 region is CASKFNAGESYEQYF. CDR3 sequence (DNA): TGTGCCAGCAAGTTCAATGCAGGGGAATCCTACGAGCAGTACTTC.

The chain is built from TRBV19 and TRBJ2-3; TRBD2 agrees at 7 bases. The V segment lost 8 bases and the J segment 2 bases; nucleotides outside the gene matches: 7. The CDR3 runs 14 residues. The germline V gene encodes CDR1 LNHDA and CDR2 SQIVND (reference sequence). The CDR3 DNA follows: TGTGCCAGTTCTGCGGGGGACTACACAGATACGCAGTATTTT. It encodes CASSAGDYTDTQYF.

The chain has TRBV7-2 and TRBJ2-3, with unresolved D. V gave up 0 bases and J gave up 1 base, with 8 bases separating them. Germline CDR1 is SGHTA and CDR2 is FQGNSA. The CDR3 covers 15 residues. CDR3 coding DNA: TGTGCCAGCAGCTTAGCGCCCGGTCGCACAGATACGCAGTATTTT. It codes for CASSLAPGRTDTQYF. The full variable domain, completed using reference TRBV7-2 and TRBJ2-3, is GAGVSQSPSNKVTEKGKDVELRCDPISGHTALYWYRQSLGQGLEFLIYFQGNSAPDKSGLPSDRFSAERTGGSVSTLTIQRTQQEDSAVYLCASSLAPGRTDTQYFGPGTRLTVL.

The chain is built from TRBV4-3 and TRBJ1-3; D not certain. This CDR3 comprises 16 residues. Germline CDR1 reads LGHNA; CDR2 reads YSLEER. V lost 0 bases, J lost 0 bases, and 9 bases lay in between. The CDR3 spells CASSQDKSVSGNTIYF. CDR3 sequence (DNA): TGCGCCAGCAGCCAAGATAAGTCAGTCTCTGGAAACACCATATATTTT.

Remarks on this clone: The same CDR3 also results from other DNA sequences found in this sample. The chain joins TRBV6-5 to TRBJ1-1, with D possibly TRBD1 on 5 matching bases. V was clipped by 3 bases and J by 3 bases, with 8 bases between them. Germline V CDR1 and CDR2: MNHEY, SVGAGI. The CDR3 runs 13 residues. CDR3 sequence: CASSYSRDTEAFF. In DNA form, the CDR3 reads TGTGCCAGCAGTTATTCCAGGGACACTGAAGCTTTCTTT.

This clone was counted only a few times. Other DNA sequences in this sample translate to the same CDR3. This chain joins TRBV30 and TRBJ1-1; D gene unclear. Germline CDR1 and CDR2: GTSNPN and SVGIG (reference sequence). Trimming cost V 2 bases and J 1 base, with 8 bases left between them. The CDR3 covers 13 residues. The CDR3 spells CAWSRGGNTEAFF. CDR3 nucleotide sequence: TGTGCCTGGAGTCGGGGTGGGAACACTGAAGCTTTCTTT.

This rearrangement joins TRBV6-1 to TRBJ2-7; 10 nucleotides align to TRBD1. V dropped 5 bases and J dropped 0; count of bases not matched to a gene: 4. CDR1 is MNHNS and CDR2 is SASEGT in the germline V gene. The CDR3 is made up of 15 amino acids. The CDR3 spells CASSPGQGFSYEQYF. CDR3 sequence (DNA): TGTGCCAGCAGTCCGGGACAGGGGTTCTCCTACGAGCAGTACTTC.

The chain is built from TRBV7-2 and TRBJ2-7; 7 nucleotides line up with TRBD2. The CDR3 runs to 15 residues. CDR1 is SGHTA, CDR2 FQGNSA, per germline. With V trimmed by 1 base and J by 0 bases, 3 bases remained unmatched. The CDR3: CASSLGGGHSYEQYF. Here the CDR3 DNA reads TGTGCCAGCAGCTTAGGGGGGGGTCACTCCTACGAGCAGTACTTC.

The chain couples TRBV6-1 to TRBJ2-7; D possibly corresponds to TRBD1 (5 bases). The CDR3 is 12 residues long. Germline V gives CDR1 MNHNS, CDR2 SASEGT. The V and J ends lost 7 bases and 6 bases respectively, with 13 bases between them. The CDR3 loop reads CASIGVSSEQYF. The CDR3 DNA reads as TGTGCCAGCATAGGGGTTTCAAGCGAGCAGTACTTC.

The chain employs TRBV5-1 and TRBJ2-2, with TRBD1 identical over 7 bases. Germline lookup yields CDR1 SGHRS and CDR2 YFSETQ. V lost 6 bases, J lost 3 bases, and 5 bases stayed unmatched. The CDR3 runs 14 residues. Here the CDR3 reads CASTLTGDTGELFF. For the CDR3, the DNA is TGCGCCAGCACCCTTACAGGGGACACCGGGGAGCTGTTTTTT. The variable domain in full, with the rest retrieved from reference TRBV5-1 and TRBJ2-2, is KAGVTQTPRYLIKTRGQQVTLSCSPISGHRSVSWYQQTPGQGLQFLFEYFSETQRNKGNFPGRFSGRQFSNSRSEMNVSTLELGDSALYLCASTLTGDTGELFFGEGSRLTVL.

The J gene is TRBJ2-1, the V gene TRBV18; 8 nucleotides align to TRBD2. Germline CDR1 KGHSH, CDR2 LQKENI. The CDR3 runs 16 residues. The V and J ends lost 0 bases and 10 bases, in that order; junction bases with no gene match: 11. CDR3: CASSPPEYGGAGEQFF. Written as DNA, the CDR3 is TGTGCCAGCTCACCACCGGAATACGGGGGGGCTGGGGAGCAGTTCTTC.

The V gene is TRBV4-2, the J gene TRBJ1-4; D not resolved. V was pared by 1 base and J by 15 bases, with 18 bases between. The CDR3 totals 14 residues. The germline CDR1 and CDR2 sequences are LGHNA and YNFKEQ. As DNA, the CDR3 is TGTGCCAGCAGCCAAGTGATGGGCGAACCCGCAGTGTTTTTT. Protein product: CASSQVMGEPAVFF.

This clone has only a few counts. CDR3 coding DNA: TGTGCCAGCCGATTCCAGGGGGCGGAGAACACTGAAGCTTTCTTT. Amino acids: CASRFQGAENTEAFF. The chain combines TRBV6-5 with TRBJ1-1; 8 positions match TRBD1. CDR3 size: 15 residues. With V trimmed by 8 bases and J by 1 base, 9 bases remained unmatched. From germline, CDR1 is MNHEY and CDR2 SVGAGI.

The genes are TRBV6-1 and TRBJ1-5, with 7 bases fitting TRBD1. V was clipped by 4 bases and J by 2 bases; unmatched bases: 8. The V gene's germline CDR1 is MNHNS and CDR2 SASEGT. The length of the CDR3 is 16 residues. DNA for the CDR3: TGTGCCAGCAGTGCCCACAGGGGTGAGGGCAATCAGCCCCAGCATTTT. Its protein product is CASSAHRGEGNQPQHF.

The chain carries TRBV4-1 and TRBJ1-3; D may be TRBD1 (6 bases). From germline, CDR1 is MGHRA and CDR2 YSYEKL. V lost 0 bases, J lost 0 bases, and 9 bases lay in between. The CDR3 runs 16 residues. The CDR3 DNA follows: TGCGCCAGCAGCCAAGAACAGGGATTCTCTGGAAACACCATATATTTT. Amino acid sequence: CASSQEQGFSGNTIYF.

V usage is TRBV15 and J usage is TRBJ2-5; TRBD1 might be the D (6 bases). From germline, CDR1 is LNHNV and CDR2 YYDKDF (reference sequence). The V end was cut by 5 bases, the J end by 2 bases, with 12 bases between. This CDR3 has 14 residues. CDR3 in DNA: TGTGCCACCAGCGGCGGACAGAGACAAGAGACCCAGTACTTC. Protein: CATSGGQRQETQYF.

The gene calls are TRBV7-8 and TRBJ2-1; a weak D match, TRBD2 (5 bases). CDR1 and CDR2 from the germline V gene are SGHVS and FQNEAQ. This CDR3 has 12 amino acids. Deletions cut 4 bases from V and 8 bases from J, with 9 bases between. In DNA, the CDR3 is TGTGCCAGCAGCTCGGGGTGGGATGAGCAGTTCTTC. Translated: CASSSGWDEQFF.

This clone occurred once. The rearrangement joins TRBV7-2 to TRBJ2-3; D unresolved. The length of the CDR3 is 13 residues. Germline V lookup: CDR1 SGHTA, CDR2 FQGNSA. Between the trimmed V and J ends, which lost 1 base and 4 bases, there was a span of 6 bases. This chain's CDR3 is CASSLVSADTQYF. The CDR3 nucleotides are TGTGCCAGCAGCTTAGTTAGTGCAGATACGCAGTATTTT.

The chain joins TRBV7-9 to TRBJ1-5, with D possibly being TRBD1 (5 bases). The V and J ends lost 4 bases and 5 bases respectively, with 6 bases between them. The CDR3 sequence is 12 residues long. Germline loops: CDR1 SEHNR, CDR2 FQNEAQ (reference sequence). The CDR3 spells CASSSRDQPQHF. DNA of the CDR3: TGTGCCAGCAGCTCCAGGGATCAGCCCCAGCATTTT.

The CDR3 is CASSLQVGRDRANYGYTF. The CDR3 DNA follows: TGTGCCAGCAGTCTACAGGTCGGCCGAGACAGAGCTAACTATGGCTACACCTTC. The V and J genes are TRBV27 and TRBJ1-2, with D maybe TRBD1 (5 bases). The CDR3 has 18 residues. Per germline, CDR1 MNHEY and CDR2 SMNVEV (reference sequence). Deletions cut 5 bases from V and 0 bases from J, with 22 bases between.